This T cell receptor (beta chain) was captured by sequencing in a study of human T cells and chemical hapten exposure. Germline CDR1 reads SNHLY; CDR2 reads FYNNEI. CDR3 length: 13 amino acids. The junction had 6 bases not matched to a gene; V was cut back by 10 bases and J by 0 bases. Time point of the sample: pre-sensitization, week 0. Treatment given: therapeutic diphenylcyclopropenone sensitization with weekly scalp DPC. Many counts were recorded for this clonotype. Individual cDNA molecules in this library carried unique molecular identifiers. As handled by the study authors: Between about 20,000 and 750,000 TCRs appeared in each sample, and the median stood at roughly 100,000. TCRdb re-called the RACE reads through MiXCR, storing one row per CDR3 protein. The V and J calls follow TCRdb's processing rather than the paper's. This sample has over 300,000 distinct CDR3 sequences, with roughly 4.6% found just once.

The receptor's source is a woman in her 50s with alopecia areata. Some clones in this sample may be carry-over from other donors' samples. The sample here was whole blood, taken in connection with sensitization to the hapten diphenylcyclopropenone (DPC). The V gene is TRBV2, the J gene TRBJ2-7; 7 bases are shared with TRBD2. The CDR3 loop reads CATERDTSYEQYF. DNA of the CDR3: TGTGCCACCGAGCGGGATACCTCCTACGAGCAGTACTTC.